This entry lists 14 T cell receptor beta chains sequenced from one sample in a study of molecular identifiers for immune sequencing clone quantification. Via MiXCR, TCRdb re-called the PCR reads, giving one row per CDR3 protein. The data show hundreds of thousands of distinct CDR3 sequences, roughly 27% seen once. Sequencing was carried out using naive CD8+ T cells from blood, with Jurkat cell RNA spiked in. As for subset: FACS-sorted CD8+CD4-CCR7+CD45RA+ naive T cells. The receptors here all came from a human donor in good health. Some libraries in this study had Jurkat cell RNA spiked in.

The chain employs TRBV28 and TRBJ2-5, with 10 bases fitting TRBD1. V was clipped by 3 bases and J by 13 bases; unmatched bases: 14. Germline V gives CDR1 MDHEN, CDR2 SYDVKM. The CDR3 sequence is 15 residues long. CDR3 amino acids: CASSLRDRGKEPPYF. The CDR3 DNA sequence: TGTGCCAGCAGTTTGCGGGACAGGGGTAAAGAGCCCCCGTACTTC.

The chain carries TRBV20-1 and TRBJ2-7; D is ambiguous. The V gene lost 2 bases and the J gene lost 0 bases, with 20 bases spanning the gap. Germline values: CDR1 DFQATT, CDR2 SNEGSKA (reference sequence). The CDR3 runs to 17 residues. In DNA form, the CDR3 reads TGCAGTGCTAGACGGTTGACACCGGCAGGATCCTCCTACGAGCAGTACTTC. Translation: CSARRLTPAGSSYEQYF.

CDR3 nucleotide sequence: TGTGCCAGCAGTTACGGGGACAGGGGTCGTCATGGCTACACCTTC. This sequence encodes CASSYGDRGRHGYTF. The rearrangement uses TRBV6-2 or TRBV6-3 and TRBJ1-2; TRBD1 matches 10 bases. The CDR3 extends over 15 amino acids. The J segment lost 6 bases and the V segment lost 2 bases, leaving 6 bases of the junction unmatched. Germline lookup yields CDR1 MNHEY and CDR2 SVGEGT.

Notes on this clonotype: It is likely a read error, because the conserved phenylalanine at the end of the CDR3 is missing. The chain links TRBV5-3 to TRBJ2-7; D tentatively reads TRBD1 or TRBD2 (5 bases each). TRBV5-3 is an ORF for which the function is uncertain. This CDR3 spans 14 amino acids. The CDR3 region has the DNA TGTGCCAGCAGCTTGGAGGTGGGGCTCTACGAGCAGTACCTC. It is translated as CASSLEVGLYEQYL.

Comments on this clonotype: A single base separates this from a much larger clone, so it may be a read error. The chain uses TRBV5-6 and TRBJ2-3; no clear D gene. The J call may be wrong; the DNA end is better matched by TRBJ1-5. The CDR3 sequence is 16 residues long. In germline, CDR1 is SGHDT, CDR2 YYEEEE. The CDR3 nucleotides read TGTGCCAGCAGCCTAACTTTCGGTGGCGGCACAGATACGCAGCATTTT. Its translation is CASSLTFGGGTDTQHF.

This clonotype was counted ten times or more. The chain has TRBV7-9 and TRBJ2-3; 12 bases fit TRBD2. J was trimmed by 5 bases and V by 6 bases; bases with no gene match: 9. CDR3 length: 16 residues. Germline values: CDR1 SEHNR, CDR2 FQNEAQ (reference sequence). The CDR3 is CASRSLPGLAGDTQYF. The CDR3 DNA reads TGTGCCAGCAGGTCCCTTCCGGGACTAGCGGGAGATACGCAGTATTTT.

A word on this clonotype: This may be a read error: a much more frequent sequence differs by one nucleotide. The chain recombines TRBV12-3 or TRBV12-4 with TRBJ1-6; no firm D call. The CDR3 is made up of 14 amino acids. The CDR3 spells CASSRQVLDSRLHF. In nucleotides, the CDR3 is TGTGCCAGCAGTCGCCAGGTTCTGGATTCACGCCTCCACTTT.

This clonotype has more than one count but fewer than ten. A much bigger clone sits one base away, suggesting this may be a read error. The chain is built from TRBV5-3 and TRBJ1-1; 7 positions match TRBD1. TRBV5-3 falls under the ORF class, with uncertain function. The CDR3 extends over 14 amino acids. CDR3 amino acids: CASSLEGACTEAFF. CDR3 nucleotide sequence: TGTGCCAGCAGCTTGGAGGGGGCATGCACTGAAGCTTTCTTT.

This clonotype has just a few counts. The CDR3 sequence: CAWSVSAVGNSPLHF. The CDR3 DNA follows: TGTGCCTGGAGTGTATCCGCGGTCGGAAATTCACCCCTCCACTTT. This chain joins TRBV30 and TRBJ1-6, with D unresolved. V dropped 0 bases and J dropped 7 bases, with 13 bases sitting between them. From germline, CDR1 is GTSNPN and CDR2 SVGIG (reference sequence). The CDR3 is 15 amino acids. Variable domain in full (rest from reference TRBV30 and TRBJ1-6): SQTIHQWPATLVQPVGSPLSLECTVEGTSNPNLYWYRQAAGRGLQLLFYSVGIGQISSEVPQNLSASRPQDRQFILSSKKLLLSDSGFYLCAWSVSAVGNSPLHFGNGTRLTVT.

Remarks on this clonotype: The junction and the germline gene differ at one end; a read error may be behind it. The chain has TRBV28 and TRBJ1-1; maybe TRBD1 (5 bases). Germline-derived CDR1 and CDR2 are MDHEN and SYDVKM. CDR3 length equals 14 residues. The CDR3 nucleotides are TGTGCCAGCATCGTGGGGCAGCTGAACACTGAAGCTCTCTTC. Protein: CASIVGQLNTEALF.

The sample holds many counts of this clonotype. V usage is TRBV7-9 and J usage is TRBJ1-2; the D is unclear. Trimming took off 8 bases at V and 4 bases at J, with 14 bases between the two ends. The CDR3 extends over 13 amino acids. Germline V gene lookup returns CDR1 SEHNR and CDR2 FQNEAQ (reference sequence). The CDR3 DNA reads TGTGCCAGCGCCCCAACCCAATCCTATGGCTACACCTTC. This encodes CASAPTQSYGYTF.

The V call is TRBV11-1, the J call TRBJ2-7, with 11 bases fitting TRBD2. Germline V gives CDR1 SGHAT, CDR2 FQDESV (reference sequence). The CDR3 extends over 14 amino acids. J lost 3 bases, V lost 6 bases, and 4 bases had no gene match. In DNA, the CDR3 is TGTGCCAGCAGGCCTAGCGGGAGGCTCTACGAGCAGTACTTC. Translating gives CASRPSGRLYEQYF.

As for this clonotype: A much larger clone differs by one base, so this may be a read error. The V and J genes are TRBV3-1 and TRBJ2-5; D uncertain. Trimming took off 2 bases at V and 5 bases at J, with 6 bases between the two ends. Germline lookup yields CDR1 LGHDT and CDR2 YNNKEL (reference sequence). The CDR3 covers 12 residues. For the CDR3, the DNA is TGTGCCAGCAGCCAAAGGGTGGAGACCCAGTACTTC. Translated, it gives CASSQRVETQYF.

V is TRBV13 and J is TRBJ2-2, with TRBD2 matching over 11 bases. The CDR3 is 18 amino acids. Germline loops: CDR1 PRHDT, CDR2 FYEKMQ (reference sequence). Trimming removed 0 bases from V and 5 bases from J; junction bases left unmatched: 8. CDR3 loop: CASSLGLAGGGLTGELFF. In DNA form, the CDR3 reads TGTGCCAGCAGCTTAGGCCTAGCGGGAGGCGGTTTGACCGGGGAGCTGTTTTTT.